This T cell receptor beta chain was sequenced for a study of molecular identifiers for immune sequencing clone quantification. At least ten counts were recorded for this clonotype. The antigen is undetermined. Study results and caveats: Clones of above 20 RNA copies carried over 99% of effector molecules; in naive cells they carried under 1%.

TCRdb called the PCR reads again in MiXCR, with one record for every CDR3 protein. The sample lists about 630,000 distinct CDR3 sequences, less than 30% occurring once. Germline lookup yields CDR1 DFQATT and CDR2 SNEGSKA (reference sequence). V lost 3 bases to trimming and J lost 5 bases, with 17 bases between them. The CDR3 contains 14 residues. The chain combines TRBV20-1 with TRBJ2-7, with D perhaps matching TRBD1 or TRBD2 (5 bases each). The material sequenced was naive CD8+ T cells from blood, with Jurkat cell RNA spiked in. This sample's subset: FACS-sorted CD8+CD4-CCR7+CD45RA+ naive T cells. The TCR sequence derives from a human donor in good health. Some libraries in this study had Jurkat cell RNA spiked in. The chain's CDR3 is CSASGGSGYHEQYF. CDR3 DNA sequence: TGCAGTGCTAGTGGGGGTTCGGGGTACCACGAGCAGTACTTC.